This is a list of T cell receptor beta chains from one sample in a study of CXCR3-negative and CXCR3-positive naive CD8 T cells. TCRdb reworked the 5' RACE reads into one entry per CDR3 protein, no DNA. This sample's table reports about 120,000 distinct CDR3 sequences. The material sequenced was naive CXCR3- CD8+ T cells from blood. These receptors were collected from a human donor in good health. Some clones in this sample may be carry-over from other donors' samples. CDR3s include the opening cysteine and the closing phenylalanine or tryptophan. Each record gives: J gene, V gene, CDR3 protein.

j_gene: TRBJ2-7
v_gene: TRBV11-3
CDR3aa: CASSSPHRDRPYEQYF

j_gene: TRBJ2-5
v_gene: TRBV28
CDR3aa: CASSFHLAGLETQYF

j_gene: TRBJ2-5
v_gene: TRBV28
CDR3aa: CASRELETQYF

j_gene: TRBJ1-1
v_gene: TRBV7-9
CDR3aa: CASSTTQGALLDTEAFF

j_gene: TRBJ2-2
v_gene: TRBV15
CDR3aa: CATSRVGDSSLELFF

j_gene: TRBJ2-5
v_gene: TRBV29-1
CDR3aa: CSGQVKETQYF

j_gene: TRBJ2-2
v_gene: TRBV7-7
CDR3aa: CASSSGTTQGNTGELFF

j_gene: TRBJ2-7
v_gene: TRBV2
CDR3aa: CASSIHGTYEQYF

j_gene: TRBJ2-1
v_gene: TRBV29-1
CDR3aa: CSVERGARIEQFF

j_gene: TRBJ1-2
v_gene: TRBV19
CDR3aa: CASTPTYATYGYTF

j_gene: TRBJ2-7
v_gene: TRBV11-2
CDR3aa: CASSSREASPVYEQYF